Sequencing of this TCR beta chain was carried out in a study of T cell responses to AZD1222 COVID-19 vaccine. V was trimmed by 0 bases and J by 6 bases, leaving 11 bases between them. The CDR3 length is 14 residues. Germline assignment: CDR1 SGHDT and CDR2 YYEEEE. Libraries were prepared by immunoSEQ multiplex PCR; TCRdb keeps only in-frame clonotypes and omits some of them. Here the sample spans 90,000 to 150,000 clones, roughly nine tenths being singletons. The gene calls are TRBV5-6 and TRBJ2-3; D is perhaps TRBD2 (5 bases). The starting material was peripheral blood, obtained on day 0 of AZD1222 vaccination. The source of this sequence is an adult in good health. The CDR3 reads CASSLAGGWDTQYF. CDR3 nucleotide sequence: TGTGCCAGCAGCTTGGCGGGCGGGTGGGATACGCAGTATTTT.